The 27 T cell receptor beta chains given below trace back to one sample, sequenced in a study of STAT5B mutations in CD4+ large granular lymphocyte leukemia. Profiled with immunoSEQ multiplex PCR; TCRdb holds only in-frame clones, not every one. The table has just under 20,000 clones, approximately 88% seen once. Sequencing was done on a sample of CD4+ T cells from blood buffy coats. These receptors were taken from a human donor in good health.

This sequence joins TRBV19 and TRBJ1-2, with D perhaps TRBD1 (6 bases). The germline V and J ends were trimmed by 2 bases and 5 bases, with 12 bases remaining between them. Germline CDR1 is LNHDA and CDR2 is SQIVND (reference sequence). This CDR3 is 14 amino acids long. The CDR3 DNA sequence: TGTGCCAGTAGTATAACTCATCAGGGGTATGGCTACACCTTC. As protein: CASSITHQGYGYTF.

CDR3 sequence (DNA): TGTGCCAGCAGCGTAGGAGTAGGGACTTGGAATGAGCAGTTCTTC. It specifies CASSVGVGTWNEQFF. The chain joins TRBV9 to TRBJ2-1, with D tentatively TRBD2 (6 bases). Germline V gene lookup returns CDR1 SGDLS and CDR2 YYNGEE. V was cut by 0 bases and J by 7 bases, with 14 bases left in between. This CDR3 comprises 15 residues.

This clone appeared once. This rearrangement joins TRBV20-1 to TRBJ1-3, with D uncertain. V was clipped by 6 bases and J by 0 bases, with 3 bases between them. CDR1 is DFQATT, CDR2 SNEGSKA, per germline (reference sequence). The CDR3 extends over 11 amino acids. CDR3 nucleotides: TGCAGTGCGACCTCTGGAAACACCATATATTTT. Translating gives CSATSGNTIYF.

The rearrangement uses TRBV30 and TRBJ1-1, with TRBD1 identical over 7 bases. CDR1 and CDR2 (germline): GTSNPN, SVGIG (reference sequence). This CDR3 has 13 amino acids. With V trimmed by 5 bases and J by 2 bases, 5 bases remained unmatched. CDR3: CAWEGQTNTEAFF. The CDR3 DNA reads TGTGCCTGGGAGGGACAGACAAACACTGAAGCTTTCTTT.

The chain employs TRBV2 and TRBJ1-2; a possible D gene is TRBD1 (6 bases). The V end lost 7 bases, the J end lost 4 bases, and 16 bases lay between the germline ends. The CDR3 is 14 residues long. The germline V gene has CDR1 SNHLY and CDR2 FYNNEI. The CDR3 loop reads CASNKEGHSYGYTF. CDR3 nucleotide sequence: TGTGCCAGCAATAAGGAGGGACACTCCTATGGCTACACCTTC.

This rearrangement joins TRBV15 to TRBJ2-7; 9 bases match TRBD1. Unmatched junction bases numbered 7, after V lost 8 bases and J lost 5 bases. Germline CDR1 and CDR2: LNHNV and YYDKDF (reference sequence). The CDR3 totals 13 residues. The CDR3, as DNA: TGTGCCACCGCTACAGGGGGCATCAACGAGCAGTACTTC. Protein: CATATGGINEQYF.

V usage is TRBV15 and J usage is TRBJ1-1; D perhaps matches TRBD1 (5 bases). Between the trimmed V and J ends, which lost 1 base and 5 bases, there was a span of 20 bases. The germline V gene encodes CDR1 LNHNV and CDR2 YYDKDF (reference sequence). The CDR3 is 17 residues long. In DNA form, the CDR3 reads TGTGCCACCAGCAGAGGTGGGTTGGAGGGGCGGAGGACTGAAGCTTTCTTT. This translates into CATSRGGLEGRRTEAFF.

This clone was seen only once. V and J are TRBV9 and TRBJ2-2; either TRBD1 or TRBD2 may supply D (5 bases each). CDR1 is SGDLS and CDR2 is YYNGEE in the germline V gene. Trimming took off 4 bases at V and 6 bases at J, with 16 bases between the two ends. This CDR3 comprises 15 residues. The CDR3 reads CASSRDPVGAGELFF. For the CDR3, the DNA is TGTGCCAGCAGCCGGGACCCGGTAGGGGCCGGGGAGCTGTTTTTT.

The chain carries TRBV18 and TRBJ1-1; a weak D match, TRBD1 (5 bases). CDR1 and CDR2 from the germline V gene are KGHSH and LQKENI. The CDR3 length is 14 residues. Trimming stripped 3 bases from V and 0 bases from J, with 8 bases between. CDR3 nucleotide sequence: TGTGCCAGCTCACCGGGACGGGTGAACACTGAAGCTTTCTTT. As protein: CASSPGRVNTEAFF. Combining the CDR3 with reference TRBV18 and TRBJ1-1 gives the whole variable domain NAGVMQNPRHLVRRRGQEARLRCSPMKGHSHVYWYRQLPEEGLKFMVYLQKENIIDESGMPKERFSAEFPKEGPSILRIQQVVRGDSAAYFCASSPGRVNTEAFFGQGTRLTVV.

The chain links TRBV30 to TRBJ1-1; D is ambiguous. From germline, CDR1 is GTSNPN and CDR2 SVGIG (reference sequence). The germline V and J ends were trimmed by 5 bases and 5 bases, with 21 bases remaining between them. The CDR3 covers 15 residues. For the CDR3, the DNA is TGTGCCTGGGCAATCGGGCCTAACCTGAGGACTGAAGCTTTCTTT. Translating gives CAWAIGPNLRTEAFF.

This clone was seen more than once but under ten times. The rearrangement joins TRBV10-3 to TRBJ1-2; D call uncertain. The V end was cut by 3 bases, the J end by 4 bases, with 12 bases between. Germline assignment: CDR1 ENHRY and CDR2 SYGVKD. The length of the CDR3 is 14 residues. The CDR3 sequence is CAISELPSSYGYTF. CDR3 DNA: TGTGCCATCAGTGAACTTCCCTCGAGCTATGGCTACACCTTC.

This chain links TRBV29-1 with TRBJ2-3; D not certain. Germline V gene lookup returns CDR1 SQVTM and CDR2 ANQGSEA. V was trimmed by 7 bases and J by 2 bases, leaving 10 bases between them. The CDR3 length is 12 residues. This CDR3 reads CSALTDTDTQYF. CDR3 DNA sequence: TGCAGCGCCCTTACAGACACAGATACGCAGTATTTT.

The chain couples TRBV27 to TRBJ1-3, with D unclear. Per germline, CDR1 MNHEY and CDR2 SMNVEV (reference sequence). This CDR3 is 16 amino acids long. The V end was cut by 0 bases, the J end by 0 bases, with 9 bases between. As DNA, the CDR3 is TGTGCCAGCAGTTTATCCGGGGTCCTCTCTGGAAACACCATATATTTT. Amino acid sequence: CASSLSGVLSGNTIYF.

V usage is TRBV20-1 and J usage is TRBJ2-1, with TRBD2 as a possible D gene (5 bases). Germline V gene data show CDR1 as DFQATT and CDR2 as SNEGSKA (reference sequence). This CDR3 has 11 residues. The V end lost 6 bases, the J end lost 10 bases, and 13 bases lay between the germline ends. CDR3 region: CSAVDREEQFF. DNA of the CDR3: TGCAGTGCCGTTGACCGGGAAGAGCAGTTCTTC.

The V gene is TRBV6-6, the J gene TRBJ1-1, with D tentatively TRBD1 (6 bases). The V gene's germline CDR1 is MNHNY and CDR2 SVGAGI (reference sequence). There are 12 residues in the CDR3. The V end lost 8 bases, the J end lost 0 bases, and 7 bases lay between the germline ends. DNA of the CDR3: TGTGCCAGCGGACAGATGAACACTGAAGCTTTCTTT. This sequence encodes CASGQMNTEAFF.

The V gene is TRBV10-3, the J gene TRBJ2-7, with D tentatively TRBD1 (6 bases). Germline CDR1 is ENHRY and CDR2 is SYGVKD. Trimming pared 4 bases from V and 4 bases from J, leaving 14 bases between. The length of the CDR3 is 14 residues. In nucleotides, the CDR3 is TGTGCCATCAGTGGCTCCGGGACACATTACGAGCAGTACTTC. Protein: CAISGSGTHYEQYF.

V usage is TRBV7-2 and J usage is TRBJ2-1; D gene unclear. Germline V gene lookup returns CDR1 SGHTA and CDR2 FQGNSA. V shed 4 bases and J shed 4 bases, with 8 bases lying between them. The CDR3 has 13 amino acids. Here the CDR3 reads CASSSTEYNEQFF. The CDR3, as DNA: TGTGCCAGCAGCTCTACTGAGTACAATGAGCAGTTCTTC. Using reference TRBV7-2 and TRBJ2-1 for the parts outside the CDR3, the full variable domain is GAGVSQSPSNKVTEKGKDVELRCDPISGHTALYWYRQSLGQGLEFLIYFQGNSAPDKSGLPSDRFSAERTGGSVSTLTIQRTQQEDSAVYLCASSSTEYNEQFFGPGTRLTVL.

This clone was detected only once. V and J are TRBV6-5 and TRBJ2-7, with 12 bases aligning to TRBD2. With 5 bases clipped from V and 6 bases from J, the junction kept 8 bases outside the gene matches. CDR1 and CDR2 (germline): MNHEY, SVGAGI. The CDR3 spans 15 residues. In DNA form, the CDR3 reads TGTGCCAGCAGTAACCCTAGCGGGAGGGCCCTCGAGCAGTACTTC. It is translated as CASSNPSGRALEQYF.

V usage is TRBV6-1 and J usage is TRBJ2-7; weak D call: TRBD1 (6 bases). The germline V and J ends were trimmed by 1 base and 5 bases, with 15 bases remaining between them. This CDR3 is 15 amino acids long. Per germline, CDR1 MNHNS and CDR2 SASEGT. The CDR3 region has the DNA TGTGCCAGCAGTGAAGGGTGGCAGGGGTGGGACGAGCAGTACTTC. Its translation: CASSEGWQGWDEQYF.

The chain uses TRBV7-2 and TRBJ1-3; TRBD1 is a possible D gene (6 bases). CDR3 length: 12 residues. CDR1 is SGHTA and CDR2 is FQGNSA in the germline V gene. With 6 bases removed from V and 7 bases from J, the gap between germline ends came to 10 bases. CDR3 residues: CASSQRGNTIYF. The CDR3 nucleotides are TGTGCCAGCAGTCAAAGGGGGAACACCATATATTTT. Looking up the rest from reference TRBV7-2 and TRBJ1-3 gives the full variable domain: GAGVSQSPSNKVTEKGKDVELRCDPISGHTALYWYRQSLGQGLEFLIYFQGNSAPDKSGLPSDRFSAERTGGSVSTLTIQRTQQEDSAVYLCASSQRGNTIYFGEGSWLTVV.

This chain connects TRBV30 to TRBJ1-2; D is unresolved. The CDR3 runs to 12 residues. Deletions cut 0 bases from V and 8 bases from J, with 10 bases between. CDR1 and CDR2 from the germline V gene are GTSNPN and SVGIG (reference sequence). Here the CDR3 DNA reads TGTGCCTGGAGTGTCAACCTAAAAGGCTACACCTTC. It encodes CAWSVNLKGYTF.

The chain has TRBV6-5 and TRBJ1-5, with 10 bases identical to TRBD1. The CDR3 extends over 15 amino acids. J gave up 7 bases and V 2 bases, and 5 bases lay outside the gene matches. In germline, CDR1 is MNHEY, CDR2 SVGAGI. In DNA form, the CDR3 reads TGTGCCAGCAGTTACCACGGGACAGGGGACCAGCCCCAGCATTTT. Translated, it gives CASSYHGTGDQPQHF.

Written as DNA, the CDR3 is TGCGCCAGCAGCTTGGGACAGTACTATGGCTACACCTTC. Its protein is CASSLGQYYGYTF. The V and J genes are TRBV5-1 and TRBJ1-2, with D possibly TRBD1 on 5 matching bases. Germline CDR1 SGHRS, CDR2 YFSETQ. Trimming stripped 0 bases from V and 3 bases from J, with 6 bases between. CDR3 length: 13 amino acids.

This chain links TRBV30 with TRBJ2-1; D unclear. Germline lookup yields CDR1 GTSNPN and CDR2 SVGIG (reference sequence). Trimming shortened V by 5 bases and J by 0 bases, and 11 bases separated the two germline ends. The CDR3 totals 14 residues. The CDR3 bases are TGTGCCTGGGGGGTCCGGAGCTCCTACAATGAGCAGTTCTTC. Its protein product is CAWGVRSSYNEQFF.

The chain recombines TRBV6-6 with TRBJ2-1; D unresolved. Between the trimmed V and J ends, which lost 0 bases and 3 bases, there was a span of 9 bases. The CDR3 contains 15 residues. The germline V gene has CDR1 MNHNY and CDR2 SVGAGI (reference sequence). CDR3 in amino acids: CASSYSAGFYNEQFF. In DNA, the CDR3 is TGTGCCAGCAGTTACTCGGCAGGATTCTACAATGAGCAGTTCTTC.

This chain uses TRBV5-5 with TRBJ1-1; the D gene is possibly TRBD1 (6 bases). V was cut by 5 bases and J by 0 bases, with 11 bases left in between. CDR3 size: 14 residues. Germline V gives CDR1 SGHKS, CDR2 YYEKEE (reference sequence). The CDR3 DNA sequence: TGTGCCAGCAGTTATCGGACAGTGAACACTGAAGCTTTCTTT. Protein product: CASSYRTVNTEAFF.

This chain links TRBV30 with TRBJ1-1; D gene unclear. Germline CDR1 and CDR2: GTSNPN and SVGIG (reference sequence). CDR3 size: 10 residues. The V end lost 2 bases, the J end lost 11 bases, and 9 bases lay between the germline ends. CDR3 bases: TGTGCCTGGAGTCCACATGAGGCTTTCTTT. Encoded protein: CAWSPHEAFF.